One T cell receptor (beta chain) is described in this entry. This is likely a read error, given that the CDR3 carries no conserved phenylalanine or tryptophan at its end. The record originates from a study of tumor-infiltrating lymphocytes in primary liver carcinoma. Looking at the study overall: The cohort included men and women aged 30 to 69 years. Each sample had roughly 3.5 to 8 million productive TCRbeta reads regardless of tissue type.

It was from 20-30 mg of unsorted bulk tissue that RNA and DNA were co-extracted. Primary liver carcinoma, confirmed by histopathology, was surgically resected. TCR beta cDNA came from roughly 0.45 ug total RNA, primed with a constant-region primer. Libraries covering TCR beta were generated through three nested multiplex PCR rounds (using a slightly modified ARM-PCR). In TCRdb, the multiplex PCR reads were re-called with MiXCR into one record per CDR3 protein. This table has over 75,000 distinct CDR3 sequences, about 70% appearing once. The sample was tumor-adjacent normal liver tissue. The source is a man aged 40-49 years with primary liver carcinoma and hepatitis B virus infection.

The CDR3: CASNQTSVYNEQFL. CDR3 sequence (DNA): TGTGCCAGCAACCAGACTAGCGTGTATAATGAGCAGTTCCTC. The V and J genes are TRBV11-2 and TRBJ2-1, with 8 bases identical to TRBD2. The CDR3 consists of 14 residues. With 7 bases clipped from V and 7 bases from J, the junction kept 9 bases outside the gene matches. CDR1 and CDR2 from the germline V gene are SGHAT and FQNNGV.